This T cell receptor (beta chain) appears in the sequencing data of a study of T cells in women clearing cervical HPV infection. With regard to this clone: Its antigen is undetermined. The CDR3 is cut off 3 residues early in the read; its end comes from the germline J gene.

Overall study findings and caveats: Richness differences could reflect unmeasured T-cell content per sample.

Assay used: immunoSEQ multiplex PCR; TCRdb lists only in-frame clones, some missing. The sample holds fewer than 30,000 clones. The V and J ends lost 3 bases and 5 bases respectively, with 10 bases between them. The CDR3 has 13 residues. Germline-derived CDR1 and CDR2 are LNHDA and SQIVND (reference sequence). This chain joins TRBV19 and TRBJ1-2, with D perhaps matching TRBD1 (6 bases). Specimen: blood buffy coat. The sequence came from a woman between 18 and 69 years old with a cervical HPV16 infection that either progressed to CIN3+ or cleared (not recorded which). Partial CDR3 DNA: TGTGCCAGTAGTATCGACAGGATGTATGGC. Translating gives CASSIDRMYG. The entire CDR3 protein is CASSIDRMYGYTF.